This T cell receptor (beta chain) came from a study of HIV-infected children after antiretroviral therapy interruption. Study-level results: Naive CD4+ CDR3 sharing between time points fell after interruption began.

This CDR3 is built from 13 residues. The ends were cut back, 3 bases at V and 8 bases at J, with 11 bases in the middle. Of note for this clonotype: The antigen remains unidentified.

Treatment of the sample: PENTA 11 planned treatment interruption arm or continuous ART arm. The TCR library was built from RNA with a 3' RACE protocol and unique molecular identifiers. TCRdb passed the 3' RACE reads through MiXCR, listing each CDR3 protein once. The sample lists 40,000 to 50,000 distinct CDR3 sequences; approximately 4.3% were seen once. The chain combines TRBV12-3 or TRBV12-4 with TRBJ2-1; D might be TRBD1 or TRBD2, each matching 5 bases. The source was CD45RA+ CD4+ T cells from PBMCs, pooled from several time points, collected from a donor given antiretroviral therapy, either interrupted or continuous. Subset given: naive CD4+ CD45RA+ CD45RO- T cells. This TCR was recovered from a pool of human donors with HIV. The CDR3 spells CASSFTPGHEQFF. The CDR3 bases are TGTGCCAGCAGTTTCACGCCGGGACATGAGCAGTTCTTC.